A single sample gave rise to the 7 T cell receptor beta chains below, sequenced in a study of blood T cell repertoires in COVID-19. TCRdb's copy holds only in-frame clones and misses some; the assay was immunoSEQ multiplex PCR. This table holds 400,000 to 450,000 clones, around 89% found once. Input material: PBMCs or T cells enriched from blood (not recorded which). The receptors come from a man younger than 40 who had recovered from COVID-19.

CDR3 amino acids: CASLPSAVGGQGIHDQPQHF. In nucleotides, the CDR3 is TGTGCCAGCCTTCCTTCGGCCGTGGGGGGACAGGGGATACATGATCAGCCCCAGCATTTT. This chain uses TRBV28 with TRBJ1-5; 10 bases are shared with TRBD1. Germline loops: CDR1 MDHEN, CDR2 SYDVKM. The CDR3 totals 20 residues. Trimming took 8 bases from V and 5 from J; bases not matched to a gene: 24. Full variable domain (missing parts from reference TRBV28 and TRBJ1-5): DVKVTQSSRYLVKRTGEKVFLECVQDMDHENMFWYRQDPGLGLRLIYFSYDVKMKEKGDIPEGYSVSREKKERFSLILESASTNQTSMYLCASLPSAVGGQGIHDQPQHFGDGTRLSIL.

The chain joins TRBV28 to TRBJ2-7, with no clear D. The V and J ends lost 3 bases and 3 bases respectively, with 15 bases between them. Germline V gene sequence: CDR1 MDHEN, CDR2 SYDVKM. This CDR3 has 15 residues. The DNA for the CDR3 is TGTGCCAGCAGTTTTATTGGGCAGTCGAACTACGAGCAGTACTTC. Protein: CASSFIGQSNYEQYF.

V gene TRBV27 combines with J gene TRBJ1-1, with D possibly matching TRBD1 (6 bases). V was clipped by 5 bases and J by 0 bases, with 13 bases between them. The CDR3 has 15 amino acids. Germline lookup yields CDR1 MNHEY and CDR2 SMNVEV (reference sequence). The CDR3 sequence is CASSPRTAMNTEAFF. The CDR3 DNA reads TGTGCCAGCAGTCCCAGGACAGCCATGAACACTGAAGCTTTCTTT.

This sequence joins TRBV6-6 and TRBJ1-5, with D possibly being TRBD1 (6 bases). This CDR3 is built from 13 residues. Trimming pared 5 bases from V and 4 bases from J, leaving 9 bases between. Germline V gives CDR1 MNHNY, CDR2 SVGAGI (reference sequence). The chain's CDR3 is CASSGQSNQPQHF. The DNA of the CDR3 is TGTGCCAGCAGTGGACAGAGTAATCAGCCCCAGCATTTT.

The rearrangement uses TRBV5-1 and TRBJ2-1; possible D gene TRBD2, 6 bases. The CDR3 runs to 14 residues. The germline CDR1 and CDR2 sequences are SGHRS and YFSETQ. The V gene lost 7 bases and the J gene lost 6 bases, with 17 bases spanning the gap. The CDR3 protein is CASRTEDYINEQFF. The CDR3 DNA sequence: TGCGCCAGCCGCACCGAGGACTACATCAATGAGCAGTTCTTC.

The chain links TRBV28 to TRBJ2-1, with unresolved D. CDR1 is MDHEN, CDR2 SYDVKM, per germline. The V gene lost 2 bases and the J gene lost 6 bases, with 11 bases spanning the gap. CDR3 length: 14 amino acids. As DNA, the CDR3 is TGTGCCAGCAGTTTAGTAGCCGTCGGCAATGAGCAGTTCTTC. Translating gives CASSLVAVGNEQFF.

The rearrangement joins TRBV19 to TRBJ1-5; 9 bases are a match to TRBD1. V trimming: 6 bases; J trimming: 9 bases; junction bases outside the gene matches: 6. Germline V CDR1 and CDR2: LNHDA, SQIVND (reference sequence). This CDR3 has 13 amino acids. The CDR3 bases are TGTGCCAGTAGGGACAGGGGCGGGTGGCCCCAGCATTTT. As protein: CASRDRGGWPQHF.